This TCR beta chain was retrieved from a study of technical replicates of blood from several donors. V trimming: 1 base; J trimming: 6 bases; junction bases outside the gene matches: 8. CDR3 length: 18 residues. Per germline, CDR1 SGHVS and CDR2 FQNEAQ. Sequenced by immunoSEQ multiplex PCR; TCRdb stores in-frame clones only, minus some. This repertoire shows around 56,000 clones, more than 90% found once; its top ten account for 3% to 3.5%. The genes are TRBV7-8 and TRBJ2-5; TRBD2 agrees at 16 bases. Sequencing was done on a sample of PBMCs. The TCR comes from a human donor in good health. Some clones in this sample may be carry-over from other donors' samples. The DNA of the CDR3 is TGTGCCAGCAGCTTAGAGGGACTAGCGGGGGGGCACCCCAAGACCCAGTACTTC. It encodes CASSLEGLAGGHPKTQYF.